The T cell receptor beta chain described here comes from a study of T cell responses to AZD1222 COVID-19 vaccine. Study-level findings and limits: Increases in Spike-specific TCR breadth and depth were seen after two AZD1222 doses. The donor group comprised mostly white British people and more females; the analysis possibly underestimated clonal diversity. Repertoire sampling occurred only after the peak T cell response.

Points on this clone: Its antigen is still unknown.

TCRdb keeps only in-frame clones here, not all; method: immunoSEQ multiplex PCR. The table includes about 120,000 clones, about 85% detected once. The germline gives CDR1 LGHNA, CDR2 YSLEER. The CDR3 runs to 15 residues. The V segment lost 4 bases and the J segment 4 bases; nucleotides outside the gene matches: 9. The study pooled second doses at about 4 or about 12 weeks. This specimen consisted of peripheral blood, obtained 28 days after the second AZD1222 dose. This chain uses TRBV4-3 with TRBJ1-2; 7 bases are shared with TRBD1. This clonotype was sampled from an adult who received the AZD1222 COVID-19 vaccine. The CDR3 sequence is CASSRTGTGSYGYTF. The CDR3 region has the DNA TGCGCCAGCAGCCGGACAGGTACGGGAAGCTATGGCTACACCTTC.